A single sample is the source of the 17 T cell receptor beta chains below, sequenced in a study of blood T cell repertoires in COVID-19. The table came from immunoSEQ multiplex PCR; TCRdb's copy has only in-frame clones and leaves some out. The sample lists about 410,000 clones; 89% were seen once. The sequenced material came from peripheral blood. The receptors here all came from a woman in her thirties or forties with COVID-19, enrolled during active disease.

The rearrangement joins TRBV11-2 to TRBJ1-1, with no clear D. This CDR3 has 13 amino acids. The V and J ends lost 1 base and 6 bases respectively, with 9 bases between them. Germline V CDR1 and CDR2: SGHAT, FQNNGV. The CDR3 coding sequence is TGTGCCAGCAGCTTAGTCCGTTTCCCTGAAGCTTTCTTT. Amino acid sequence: CASSLVRFPEAFF.

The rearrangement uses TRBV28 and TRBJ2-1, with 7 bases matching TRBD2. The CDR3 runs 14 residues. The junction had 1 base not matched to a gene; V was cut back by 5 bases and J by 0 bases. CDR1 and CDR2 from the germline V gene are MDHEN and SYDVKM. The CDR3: CASSPSGSYNEQFF. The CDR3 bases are TGTGCCAGCAGTCCTAGCGGCTCCTACAATGAGCAGTTCTTC.

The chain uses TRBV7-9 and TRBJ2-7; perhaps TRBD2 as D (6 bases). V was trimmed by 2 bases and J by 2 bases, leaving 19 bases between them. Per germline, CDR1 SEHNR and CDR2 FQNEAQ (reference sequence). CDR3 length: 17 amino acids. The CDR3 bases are TGTGCCAGCAGCTTACCGCCCGGGCTAGCGAAAACCTACGAGCAGTACTTC. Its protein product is CASSLPPGLAKTYEQYF.

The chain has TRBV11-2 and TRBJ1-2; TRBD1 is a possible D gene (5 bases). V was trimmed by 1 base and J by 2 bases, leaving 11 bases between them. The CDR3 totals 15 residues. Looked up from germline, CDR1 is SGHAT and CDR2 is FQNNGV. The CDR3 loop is CASSLGRGANYGYTF. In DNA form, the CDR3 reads TGTGCCAGCAGCTTAGGAAGGGGCGCCAACTATGGCTACACCTTC.

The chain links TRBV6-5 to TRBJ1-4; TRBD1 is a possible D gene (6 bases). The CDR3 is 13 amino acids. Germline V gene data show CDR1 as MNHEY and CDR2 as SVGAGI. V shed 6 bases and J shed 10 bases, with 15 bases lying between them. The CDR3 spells CASSPGTFGKLFF. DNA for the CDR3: TGTGCCAGCAGCCCCGGGACATTTGGAAAACTGTTTTTT.

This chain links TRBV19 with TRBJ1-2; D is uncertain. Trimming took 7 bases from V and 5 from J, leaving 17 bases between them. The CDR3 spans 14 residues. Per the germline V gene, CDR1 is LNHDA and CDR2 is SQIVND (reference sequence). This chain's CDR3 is CASKSGGSWYGYTF. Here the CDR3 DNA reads TGTGCCAGTAAATCAGGAGGGAGTTGGTATGGCTACACCTTC. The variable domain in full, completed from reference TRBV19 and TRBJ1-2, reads DGGITQSPKYLFRKEGQNVTLSCEQNLNHDAMYWYRQDPGQGLRLIYYSQIVNDFQKGDIAEGYSVSREKKESFPLTVTSAQKNPTAFYLCASKSGGSWYGYTFGSGTRLTVV.

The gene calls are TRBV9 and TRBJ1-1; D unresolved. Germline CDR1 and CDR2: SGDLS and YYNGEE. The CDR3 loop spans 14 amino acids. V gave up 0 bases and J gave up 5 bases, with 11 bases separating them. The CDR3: CASSVGLSNTEAFF. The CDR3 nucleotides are TGTGCCAGCAGCGTAGGGCTGTCGAATACTGAAGCTTTCTTT.

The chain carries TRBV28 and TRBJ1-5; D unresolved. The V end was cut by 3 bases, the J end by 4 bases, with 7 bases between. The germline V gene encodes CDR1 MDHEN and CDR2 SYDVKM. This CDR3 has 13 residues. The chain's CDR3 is CASSFSGNQPQHF. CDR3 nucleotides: TGTGCCAGCAGTTTTAGCGGAAATCAGCCCCAGCATTTT.

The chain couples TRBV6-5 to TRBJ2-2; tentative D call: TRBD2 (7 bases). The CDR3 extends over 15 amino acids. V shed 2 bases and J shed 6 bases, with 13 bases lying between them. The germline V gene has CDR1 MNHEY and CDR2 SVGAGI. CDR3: CASSYAGGRPGELFF. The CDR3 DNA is TGTGCCAGCAGTTACGCCGGGGGGCGCCCCGGGGAGCTGTTTTTT.

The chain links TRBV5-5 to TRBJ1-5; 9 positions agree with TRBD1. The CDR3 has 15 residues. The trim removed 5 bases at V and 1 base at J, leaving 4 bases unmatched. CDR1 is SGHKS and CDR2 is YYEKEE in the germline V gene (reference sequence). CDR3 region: CASRPGQGSNQPQHF. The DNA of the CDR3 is TGTGCCAGCAGACCGGGACAGGGAAGCAATCAGCCCCAGCATTTT.

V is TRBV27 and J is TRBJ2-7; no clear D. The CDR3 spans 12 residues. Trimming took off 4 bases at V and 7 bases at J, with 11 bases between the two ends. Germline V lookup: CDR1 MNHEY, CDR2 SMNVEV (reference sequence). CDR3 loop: CASSSLPLEQYF. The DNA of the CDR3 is TGTGCCAGCAGTTCCCTCCCTTTAGAGCAGTACTTC.

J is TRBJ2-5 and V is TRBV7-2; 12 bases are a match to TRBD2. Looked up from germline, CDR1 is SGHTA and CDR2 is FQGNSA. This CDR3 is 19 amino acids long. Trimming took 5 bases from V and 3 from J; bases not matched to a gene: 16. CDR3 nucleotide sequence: TGTGCCAGCAGCCCTAGACCGAAACTAGCGGGAGGCTTTGAAGAGACCCAGTACTTC. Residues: CASSPRPKLAGGFEETQYF.

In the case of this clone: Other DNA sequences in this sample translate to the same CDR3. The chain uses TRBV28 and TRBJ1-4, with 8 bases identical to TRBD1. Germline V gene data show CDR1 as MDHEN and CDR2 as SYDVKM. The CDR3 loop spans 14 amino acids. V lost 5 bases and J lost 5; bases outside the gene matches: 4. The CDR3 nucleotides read TGTGCCAGCAGTGTACGACAGGGGAATGAAAAACTGTTTTTT. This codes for CASSVRQGNEKLFF.

DNA of the CDR3: TGCGCCAGCAGCCAAGCTCAGGGGGGTTACAATGAGCAGTTCTTC. Protein product: CASSQAQGGYNEQFF. J is TRBJ2-1 and V is TRBV4-3; D is possibly TRBD1 (7 bases). This CDR3 is 15 amino acids long. The germline CDR1 and CDR2 sequences are LGHNA and YSLEER. With 1 base removed from V and 4 bases from J, the gap between germline ends came to 11 bases.

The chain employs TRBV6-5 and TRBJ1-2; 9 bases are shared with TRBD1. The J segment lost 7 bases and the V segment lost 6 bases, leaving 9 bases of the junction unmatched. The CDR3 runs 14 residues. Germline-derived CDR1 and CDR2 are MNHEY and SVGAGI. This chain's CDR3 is CASSRGQGFGGYTF. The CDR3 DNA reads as TGTGCCAGCAGCCGTGGACAGGGGTTCGGTGGCTACACCTTC.

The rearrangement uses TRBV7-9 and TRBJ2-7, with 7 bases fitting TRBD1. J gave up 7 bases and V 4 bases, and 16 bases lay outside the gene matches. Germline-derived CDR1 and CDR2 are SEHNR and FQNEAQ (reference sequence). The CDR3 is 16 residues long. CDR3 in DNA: TGTGCCAGCAGCTACCTACTGGGACAGTCTTACGATGAGCAGTACTTC. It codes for CASSYLLGQSYDEQYF. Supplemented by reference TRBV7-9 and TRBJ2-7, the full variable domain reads DTGVSQNPRHKITKRGQNVTFRCDPISEHNRLYWYRQTLGQGPEFLTYFQNEAQLEKSRLLSDRFSAERPKGSFSTLEIQRTEQGDSAMYLCASSYLLGQSYDEQYFGPGTRLTVT.

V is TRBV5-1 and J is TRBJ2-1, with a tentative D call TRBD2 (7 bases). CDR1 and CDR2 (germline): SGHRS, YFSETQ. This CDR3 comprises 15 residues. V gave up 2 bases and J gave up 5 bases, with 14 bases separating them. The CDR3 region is CASSLRGGGNNEQFF. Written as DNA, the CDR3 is TGCGCCAGCAGCTTACGCGGGGGCGGTAACAATGAGCAGTTCTTC.